This T cell receptor (beta chain) was recovered during a study of blood T cell repertoires in COVID-19. About the study: Both acute and convalescent COVID-19 samples were obtained from the United States, Italy and Spain. T cells, B-cell-depleted T cells, or PBMCs supplied cDNA or gDNA.

This clone is deemed medium-sized. In the authors' methods: Reference gene primers were amplified, and this amplification served to estimate nucleated cell counts. Clones were sequenced by immunoSEQ multiplex PCR, and TCRdb holds only the in-frame ones, with some missing. For V, J and clone size, that table is used; D and trimming come from the DNA. The table lists about 95,000 clones, about four fifths of them singletons, with under 5% in the top ten. While infection was still active, Seattle patients were enrolled and then followed longitudinally. Looked up from germline, CDR1 is SNHLY and CDR2 is FYNNEI. This CDR3 is built from 13 residues. Trimming shortened V by 6 bases and J by 8 bases, and 11 bases separated the two germline ends.

The TCR sequence derives from a man of 80 years or more with COVID-19, enrolled during active disease. The J gene is TRBJ1-6, the V gene TRBV2, with a weak D call TRBD1 (5 bases). The source material was peripheral blood. The CDR3 DNA follows: TGTGCCAGCAGGGGACTCGGTGATTCACCCCTCCACTTT. Encoded protein: CASRGLGDSPLHF. Combining the CDR3 with reference TRBV2 and TRBJ1-6 gives the whole variable domain EPEVTQTPSHQVTQMGQEVILRCVPISNHLYFYWYRQILGQKVEFLVSFYNNEISEKSEIFDDQFSVERPDGSNFTLKIRSTKLEDSAMYFCASRGLGDSPLHFGNGTRLTVT.